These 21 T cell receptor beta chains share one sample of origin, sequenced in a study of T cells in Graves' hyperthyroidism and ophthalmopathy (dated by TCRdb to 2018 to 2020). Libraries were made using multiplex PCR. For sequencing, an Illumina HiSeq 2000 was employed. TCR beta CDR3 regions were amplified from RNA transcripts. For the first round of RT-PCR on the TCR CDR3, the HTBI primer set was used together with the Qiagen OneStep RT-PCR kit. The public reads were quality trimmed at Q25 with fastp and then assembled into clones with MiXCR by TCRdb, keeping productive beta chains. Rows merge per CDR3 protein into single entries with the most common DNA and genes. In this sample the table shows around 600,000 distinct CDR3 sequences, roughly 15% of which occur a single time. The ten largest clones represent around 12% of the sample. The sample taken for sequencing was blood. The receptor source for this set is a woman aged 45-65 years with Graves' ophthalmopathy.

CDR3 residues: CASSGTSGRGDTQYF. The CDR3 coding sequence is TGTGCCAGCAGCGGGACTAGCGGGAGAGGGGATACGCAGTATTTT. The chain is built from TRBV7-3 and TRBJ2-3, with 14 positions matching TRBD2. V lost 5 bases, J lost 6 bases, and 4 bases stayed unmatched. Per germline, CDR1 SGHTA and CDR2 FQGTGA. CDR3 length equals 15 residues.

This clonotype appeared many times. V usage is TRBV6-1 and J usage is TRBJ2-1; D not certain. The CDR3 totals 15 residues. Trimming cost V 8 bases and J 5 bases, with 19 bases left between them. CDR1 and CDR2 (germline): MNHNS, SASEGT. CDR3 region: CASSTQEKVNNEQFF. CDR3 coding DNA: TGTGCCAGCTCAACTCAGGAGAAGGTAAACAATGAGCAGTTCTTC.

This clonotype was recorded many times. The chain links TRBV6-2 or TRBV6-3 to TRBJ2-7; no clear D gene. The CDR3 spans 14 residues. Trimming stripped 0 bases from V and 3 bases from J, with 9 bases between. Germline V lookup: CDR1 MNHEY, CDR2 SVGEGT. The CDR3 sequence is CASSYSGFIYEQYF. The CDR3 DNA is TGTGCCAGCAGTTACTCTGGGTTTATCTACGAGCAGTACTTC.

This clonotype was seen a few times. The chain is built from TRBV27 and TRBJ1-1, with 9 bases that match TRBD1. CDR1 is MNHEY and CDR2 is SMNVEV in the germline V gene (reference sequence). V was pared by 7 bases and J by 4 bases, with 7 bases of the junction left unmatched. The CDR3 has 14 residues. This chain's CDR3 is CASKPRQGVTEAFF. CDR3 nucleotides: TGTGCCAGCAAACCCAGACAGGGGGTCACTGAAGCTTTCTTT.

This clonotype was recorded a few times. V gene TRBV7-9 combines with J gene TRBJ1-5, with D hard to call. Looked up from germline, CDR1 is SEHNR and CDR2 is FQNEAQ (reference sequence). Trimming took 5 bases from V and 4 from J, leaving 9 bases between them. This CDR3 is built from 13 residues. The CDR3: CASSRAFNQPQHF. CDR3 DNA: TGTGCCAGCAGCCGAGCTTTTAATCAGCCCCAGCATTTT.

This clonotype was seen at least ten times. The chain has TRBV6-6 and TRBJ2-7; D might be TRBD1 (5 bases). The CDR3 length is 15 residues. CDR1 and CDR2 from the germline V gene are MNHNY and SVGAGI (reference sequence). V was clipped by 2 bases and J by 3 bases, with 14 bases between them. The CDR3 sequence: CASSYTTVTSYEQYF. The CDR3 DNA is TGTGCCAGCAGTTACACGACAGTGACGAGCTACGAGCAGTACTTC.

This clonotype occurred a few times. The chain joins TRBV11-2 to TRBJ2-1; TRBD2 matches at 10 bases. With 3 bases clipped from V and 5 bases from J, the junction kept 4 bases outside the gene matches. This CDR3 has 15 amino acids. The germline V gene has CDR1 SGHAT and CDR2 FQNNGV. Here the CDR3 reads CASSLLTSGNNEQFF. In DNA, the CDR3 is TGTGCCAGCAGCTTGTTAACTAGCGGGAACAATGAGCAGTTCTTC.

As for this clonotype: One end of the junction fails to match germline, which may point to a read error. CDR3 amino acids: CASAKGGAGMETQYF. CDR3 in DNA: TGCGCCAGCGCAAAGGGGGGGGCAGGGATGGAGACCCAATACTTC. The chain carries TRBV10-2 and TRBJ2-5; D perhaps matches TRBD2 (7 bases). The CDR3 totals 15 residues. Germline assignment: CDR1 WSHSY and CDR2 SAAADI.

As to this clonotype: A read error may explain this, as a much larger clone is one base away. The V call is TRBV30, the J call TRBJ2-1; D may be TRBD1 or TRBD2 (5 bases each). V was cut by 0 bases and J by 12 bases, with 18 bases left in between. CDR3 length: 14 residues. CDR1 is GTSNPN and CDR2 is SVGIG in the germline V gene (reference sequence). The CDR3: CAWSVLISRGAQFF. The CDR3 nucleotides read TGTGCCTGGAGTGTTTTAATATCCCGAGGGGCGCAGTTCTTC.

Here the CDR3 reads CASSISLRVDTQYF. DNA for the CDR3: TGTGCCAGCAGCATTTCCCTCAGGGTGGATACGCAGTATTTT. J is TRBJ2-3 and V is TRBV27, with a possible D match to TRBD1 (5 bases). The CDR3 runs to 14 residues. Germline V gene lookup returns CDR1 MNHEY and CDR2 SMNVEV (reference sequence). The ends were cut back, 6 bases at V and 6 bases at J, with 16 bases in the middle.

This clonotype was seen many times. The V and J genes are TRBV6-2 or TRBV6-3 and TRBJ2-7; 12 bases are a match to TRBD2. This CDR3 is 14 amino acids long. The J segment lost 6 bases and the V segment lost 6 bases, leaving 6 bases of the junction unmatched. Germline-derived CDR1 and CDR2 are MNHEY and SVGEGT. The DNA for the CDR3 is TGTGCCAGCAGACCACTAGCGGGAGGTCTCGAGCAGTACTTC. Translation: CASRPLAGGLEQYF.

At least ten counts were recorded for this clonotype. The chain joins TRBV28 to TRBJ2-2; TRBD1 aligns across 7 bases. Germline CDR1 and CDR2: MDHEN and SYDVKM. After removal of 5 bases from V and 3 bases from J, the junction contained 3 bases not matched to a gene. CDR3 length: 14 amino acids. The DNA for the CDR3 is TGTGCCAGCAGTAGGACAGGCTACACCGGGGAGCTGTTTTTT. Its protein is CASSRTGYTGELFF.

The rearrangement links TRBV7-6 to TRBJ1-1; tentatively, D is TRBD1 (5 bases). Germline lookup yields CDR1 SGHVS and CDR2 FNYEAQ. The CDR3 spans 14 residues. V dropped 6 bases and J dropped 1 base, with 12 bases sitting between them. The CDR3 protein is CASSRSQGNTEAFF. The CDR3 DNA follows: TGTGCCAGCAGTCGGAGCCAGGGGAACACTGAAGCTTTCTTT.

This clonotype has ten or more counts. This CDR3 reads CATSDSSGTDITDTQYF. As DNA, the CDR3 is TGTGCCACCAGTGATTCCTCCGGGACGGACATCACAGATACGCAGTATTTT. The chain couples TRBV24-1 to TRBJ2-3; tentatively, D is TRBD1 or TRBD2 (5 bases each). CDR1 KGHDR and CDR2 SFDVKD come from the germline V gene. The CDR3 loop spans 17 amino acids. V lost 2 bases to trimming and J lost 2 bases, with 16 bases between them.

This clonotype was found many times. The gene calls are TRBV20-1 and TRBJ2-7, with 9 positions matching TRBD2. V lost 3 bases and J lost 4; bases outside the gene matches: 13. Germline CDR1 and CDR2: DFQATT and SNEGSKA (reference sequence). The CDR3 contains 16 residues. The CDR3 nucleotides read TGCAGTGCTAGTGTCTCTGGCGGGAGGGCCGGGTACGAGCAGTACTTC. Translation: CSASVSGGRAGYEQYF.

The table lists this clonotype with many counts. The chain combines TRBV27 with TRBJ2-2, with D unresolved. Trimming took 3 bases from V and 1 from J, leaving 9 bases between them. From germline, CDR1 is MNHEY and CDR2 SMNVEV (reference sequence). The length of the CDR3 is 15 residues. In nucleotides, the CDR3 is TGTGCCAGCAGTTTGGTACAGTTGAACACCGGGGAGCTGTTTTTT. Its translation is CASSLVQLNTGELFF.

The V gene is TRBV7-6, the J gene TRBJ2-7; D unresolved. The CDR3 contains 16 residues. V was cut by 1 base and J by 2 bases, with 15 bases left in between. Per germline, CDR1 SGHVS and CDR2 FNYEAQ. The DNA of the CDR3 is TGTGCCAGCAGCTTAGGTAACGATCCTGGGGCCTACGAGCAGTACTTC. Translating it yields CASSLGNDPGAYEQYF.

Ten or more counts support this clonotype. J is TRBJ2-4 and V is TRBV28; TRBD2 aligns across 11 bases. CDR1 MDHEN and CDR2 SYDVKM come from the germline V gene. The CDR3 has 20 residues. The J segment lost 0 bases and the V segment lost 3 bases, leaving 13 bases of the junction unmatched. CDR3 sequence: CASSFTGLAGGTLAKNIQYF. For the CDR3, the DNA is TGTGCCAGCAGTTTTACGGGGCTAGCGGGAGGCACACTAGCCAAAAACATTCAGTACTTC.

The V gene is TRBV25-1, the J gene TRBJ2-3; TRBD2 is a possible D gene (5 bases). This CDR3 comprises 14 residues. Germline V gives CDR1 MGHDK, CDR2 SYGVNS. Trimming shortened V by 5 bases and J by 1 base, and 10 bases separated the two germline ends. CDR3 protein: CASSRGARTDTQYF. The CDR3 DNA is TGTGCCAGCAGTCGGGGAGCACGCACAGATACGCAGTATTTT.

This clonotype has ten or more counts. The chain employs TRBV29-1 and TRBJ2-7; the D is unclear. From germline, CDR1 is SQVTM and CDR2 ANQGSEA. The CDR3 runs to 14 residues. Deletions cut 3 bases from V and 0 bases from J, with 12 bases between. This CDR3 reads CSVDDTSGSYEQYF. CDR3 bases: TGCAGCGTTGATGACACCTCGGGCTCCTACGAGCAGTACTTC.

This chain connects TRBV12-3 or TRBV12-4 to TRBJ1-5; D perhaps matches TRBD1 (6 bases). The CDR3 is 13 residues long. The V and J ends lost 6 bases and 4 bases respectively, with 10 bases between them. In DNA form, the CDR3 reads TGTGCCAGCAGATGGACAGAGAATCAGCCCCAGCATTTT. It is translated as CASRWTENQPQHF.